This T cell receptor (beta chain) was obtained from a study of molecular identifiers for immune sequencing clone quantification. A CD8+CD4-CCR7+CD45RA+ phenotype served as the sorting definition for naive CD8 T cells. Germline-derived CDR1 and CDR2 are SGDLS and YYNGEE. The junction had 2 bases not matched to a gene; V was cut back by 4 bases and J by 1 base. The CDR3 is 15 amino acids. MiXCR, run by TCRdb on the PCR reads, gives a single entry per CDR3 protein. The sample contains some 100,000 distinct CDR3 sequences, around 20% of which appear only once. This clonotype originated in a human donor in good health. Some libraries in this study had Jurkat cell RNA spiked in. Sequencing was performed on naive CD8+ T cells from blood, with Jurkat cell RNA spiked in. As to subset: FACS-sorted CD8+CD4-CCR7+CD45RA+ naive T cells. The rearrangement links TRBV9 to TRBJ2-5, with 12 bases fitting TRBD2. The CDR3 DNA sequence: TGTGCCAGCAGCTGGACTAGCGGGACCCAAGAGACCCAGTACTTC. It translates to CASSWTSGTQETQYF. Variable domain in full (rest from reference TRBV9 and TRBJ2-5): DSGVTQTPKHLITATGQRVTLRCSPRSGDLSVYWYQQSLDQGLQFLIQYYNGEERAKGNILERFSAQQFPDLHSELNLSSLELGDSALYFCASSWTSGTQETQYFGPGTRLLVL.